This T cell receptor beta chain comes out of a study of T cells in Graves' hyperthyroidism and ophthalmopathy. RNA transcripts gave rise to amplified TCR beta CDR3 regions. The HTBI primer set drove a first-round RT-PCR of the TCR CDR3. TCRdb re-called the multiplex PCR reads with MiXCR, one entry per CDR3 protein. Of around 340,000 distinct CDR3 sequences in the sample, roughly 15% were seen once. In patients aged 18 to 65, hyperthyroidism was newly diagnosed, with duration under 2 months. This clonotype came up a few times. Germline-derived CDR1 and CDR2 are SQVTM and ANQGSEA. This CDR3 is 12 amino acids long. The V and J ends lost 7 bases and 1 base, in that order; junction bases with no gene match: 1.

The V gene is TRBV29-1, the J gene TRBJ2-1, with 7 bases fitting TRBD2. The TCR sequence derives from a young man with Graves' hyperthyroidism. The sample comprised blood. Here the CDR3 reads CSAGGSYNEQFF. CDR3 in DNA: TGCAGCGCGGGAGGTTCCTACAATGAGCAGTTCTTC.